This TCR beta chain is from a study of T cell responses to AZD1222 COVID-19 vaccine. Germline values: CDR1 SGDLS, CDR2 YYNGEE. V lost 2 bases and J 0 bases, leaving 9 bases between the germline ends. The CDR3 length is 15 residues. Regarding the study as a whole: Spike-specific TCR breadth and depth grew following two AZD1222 doses. There were repertoire samples only from the period after the peak T cell response. There were mostly white British donors and more females than males, and clonal diversity was possibly underestimated. Just six people given AZD1222 tested seropositive at baseline.

This clone has only one observation. The target antigen is unknown. The protocol was immunoSEQ multiplex PCR, while the TCRdb copy is restricted to in-frame clones and leaves out a portion. In the table there are 150,000 or so clones, roughly 88% of which are singletons. This chain connects TRBV9 to TRBJ1-3; D gene unclear. The source is an adult in good health. Sequenced here: peripheral blood, sampled on day 0 of AZD1222 vaccination. CDR3 nucleotide sequence: TGTGCCAGCAGCGTCCGGACGGGCTCTGGAAACACCATATATTTT. The encoded protein is CASSVRTGSGNTIYF.